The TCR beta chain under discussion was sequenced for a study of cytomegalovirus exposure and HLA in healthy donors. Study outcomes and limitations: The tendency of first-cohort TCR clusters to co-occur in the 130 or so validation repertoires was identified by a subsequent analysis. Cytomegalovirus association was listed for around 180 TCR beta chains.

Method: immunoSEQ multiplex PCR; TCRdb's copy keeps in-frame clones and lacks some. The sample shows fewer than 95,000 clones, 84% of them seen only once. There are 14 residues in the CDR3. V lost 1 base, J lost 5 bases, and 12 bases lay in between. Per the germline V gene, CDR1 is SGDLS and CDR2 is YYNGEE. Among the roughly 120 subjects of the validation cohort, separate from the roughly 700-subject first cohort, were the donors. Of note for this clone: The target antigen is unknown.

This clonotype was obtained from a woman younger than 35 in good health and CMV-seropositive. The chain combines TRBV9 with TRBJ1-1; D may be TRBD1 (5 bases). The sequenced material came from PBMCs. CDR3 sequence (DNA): TGTGCCAGCAGCGTAAATTCGGGGGGAACTGAAGCTTTCTTT. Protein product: CASSVNSGGTEAFF. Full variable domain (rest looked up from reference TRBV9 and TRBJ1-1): DSGVTQTPKHLITATGQRVTLRCSPRSGDLSVYWYQQSLDQGLQFLIQYYNGEERAKGNILERFSAQQFPDLHSELNLSSLELGDSALYFCASSVNSGGTEAFFGQGTRLTVV.